This T cell receptor beta chain comes out of a study of blood T cell repertoires in COVID-19. Overall study: From T cells, B-cell-depleted T cells, or PBMCs came the material, which was cDNA or gDNA.

Study processing details: Estimation of nucleated cell counts relied on the amplification of reference gene primers. Produced via immunoSEQ multiplex PCR; TCRdb's table is partial and in-frame only. The DNA was the basis for D and trimming; V, J and clone size are from that table. Here the sample spans about 430,000 clones, over 75% being singletons. This clone occurred once. This CDR3 has 16 residues. The junction had 7 bases not matched to a gene; V was cut back by 2 bases and J by 2 bases. The germline V gene encodes CDR1 MDHEN and CDR2 SYDVKM. Study members were between roughly 18 and 100 years old and lived in some 22 US regions. Clinical history as reported by participants underpinned cohort assignment.

The clonotype was recovered from a young woman who had been exposed to COVID-19. The chain is built from TRBV28 and TRBJ2-7; 9 nucleotides align to TRBD2. Sequenced: PBMCs or T cells enriched from blood (not recorded which). The CDR3 region is CASSLAGTSPTYEQYF. CDR3 in DNA: TGTGCCAGCAGTTTAGCCGGGACTAGCCCAACCTACGAGCAGTACTTC. Using reference TRBV28 and TRBJ2-7 for the parts outside the CDR3, the full variable domain is DVKVTQSSRYLVKRTGEKVFLECVQDMDHENMFWYRQDPGLGLRLIYFSYDVKMKEKGDIPEGYSVSREKKERFSLILESASTNQTSMYLCASSLAGTSPTYEQYFGPGTRLTVT.